This TCR beta chain comes out of a study of blood T cell repertoires in COVID-19 (dated by TCRdb to 2020 to 2022). Some background on the complete study: Samples covering the acute and convalescent phases of COVID-19 were provided by collaborators in the United States, Italy and Spain. The prospective study material was composed of cDNA or gDNA derived from T cells, B-cell-depleted T cells, or PBMCs. Deeply sampled blood TCRbeta repertoires from subjects exposed to, actively infected with, or recovered from COVID-19 were included in the dataset. The repertoires were released in a freely available public database meant as a resource for research on the immune response to SARS-CoV-2. Samples came from the ongoing ImmuneRACE study (first 160 participants) plus 1,254 subjects from 6 global collaborators. A de-identified subject ID, COVID-19 status, age in years and sex were almost always included in the sample metadata. Where HLA class I and class II types were available, the types were taken from metadata supplied by the sample provider, not from assay-based typing. General study outcomes and caveats: The amount of clinical and demographic metadata varied by source and participant and was provided uncurated.

Participants in the prospective study were aged roughly 18 to 100 years, lived in some 24 United States geographic areas, and enrolled through a virtual design. In the prospective study, participants were assigned to cohorts based on the clinical history participants reported in a screening survey and a study questionnaire. Recovered participants in ImmuneRACE Cohort 3 were defined by two consecutive negative NP/OP PCR tests, clearance by a healthcare professional, or resolution of symptoms. Mobile phlebotomists in the prospective study collected whole blood, serum and a nasopharyngeal or oropharyngeal swab from every participant. Additional blood draws and questionnaires over an approximately 2-month period could optionally be provided by prospective study participants. Prospective study blood samples were shipped either frozen or at room temperature before DNA extraction. The junction shows trimming of 5 bases on V and 7 bases on J, and the gene matches do not reach 14 bases of it. From a lookup of the germline V gene, CDR1 and CDR2 are WSHSY and SAAADI. The CDR3 starts with the cysteine, ends with the phenylalanine, and has 18 residues. Only CDR3 DNA is held: 54 bases, read in frame from base 1.

To note about this clone: The antigen this receptor binds is unknown. Base qualities were left out, and no much larger clone turns up one base away.

The immunoSEQ Assay, a bias-controlled multiplex PCR, was used to amplify TCRbeta CDR3 regions from genomic DNA. The study's own analysis went as follows. Within the assay, amplification of reference gene primers was used to estimate how many nucleated cells each sample contained. To quantify the absolute abundance of each unique TCRbeta CDR3 rearrangement, sequence reads were collapsed and filtered. For each sample, productive Simpson clonality was calculated by taking the square root of Simpson's diversity index across productive rearrangements. Sourced from immuneACCESS, this table was stored by TCRdb with only in-frame sequences that have V and J called. A share of the clones is absent; for the studies checked, an unresolved V gene accounts for under half, and the remainder has no known explanation. V and J calls and clone size follow that table, whereas D and trimming were derived from the DNA. Here the sample has about 220,000 clones; approximately 80% occur a single time. The ten largest clones add up to 3% to 3.5% of the sample.

The receptor chain draws on TRBV10-2 and TRBJ2-3; 14 junctional bases match TRBD2. The sequenced sample was PBMCs or T cells enriched from blood (not recorded which). The sequence was obtained from a woman aged 60-70 years who had recovered from COVID-19. The CDR3 here reads CASSHTGTSGGGFNTQYF. The sequenced DNA: TGCGCCAGCAGTCATACCGGGACTAGCGGGGGAGGATTCAATACGCAGTATTTT.